This T cell receptor (beta chain) was obtained from a study of tumor and adjacent non-tumor tissue in lung cancer. Across the whole study: Each sample yielded a few million productive TCRbeta reads on average.

The template was RNA from unsorted bulk tissue. Three rounds of nested PCR, following a modified ARM-PCR protocol, produced the TCRbeta library. TCRdb reanalysed the multiplex PCR reads using MiXCR and keeps one entry per CDR3 protein. Of 60,000 to 95,000 distinct CDR3 sequences listed, under 85% are singletons. The length of the CDR3 is 14 residues. Germline values: CDR1 MNHEY, CDR2 SVGAGI. About this clonotype itself: Sequence at one end of the junction differs from germline and may be a read error.

Sequenced input: lung tumor tissue. The rearrangement links TRBV6-5 to TRBJ1-2; D is perhaps TRBD1 (5 bases). The sequence was obtained from a woman aged 45 to 65 with non-small cell lung cancer. The CDR3 region is CTSSVSQGGNGYTF. The CDR3 region has the DNA TGTACCAGCAGTGTTTCCCAGGGAGGAAACGGTTACACCTTC.